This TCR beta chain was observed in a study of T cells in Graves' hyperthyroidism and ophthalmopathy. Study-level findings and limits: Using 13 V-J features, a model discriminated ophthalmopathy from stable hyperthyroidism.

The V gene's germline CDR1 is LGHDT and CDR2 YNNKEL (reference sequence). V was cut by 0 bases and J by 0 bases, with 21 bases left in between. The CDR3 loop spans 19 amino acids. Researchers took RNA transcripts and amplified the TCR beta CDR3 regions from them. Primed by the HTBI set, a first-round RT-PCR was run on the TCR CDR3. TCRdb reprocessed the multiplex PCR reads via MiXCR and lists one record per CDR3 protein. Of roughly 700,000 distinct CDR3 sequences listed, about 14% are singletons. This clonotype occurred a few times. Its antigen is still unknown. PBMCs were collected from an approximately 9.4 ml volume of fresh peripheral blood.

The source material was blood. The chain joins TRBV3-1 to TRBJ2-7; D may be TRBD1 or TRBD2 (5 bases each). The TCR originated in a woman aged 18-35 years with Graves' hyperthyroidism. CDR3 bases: TGTGCCAGCAGCCAAGAAGCGTGGGGTAAGGGGACGAGCTCCTACGAGCAGTACTTC. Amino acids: CASSQEAWGKGTSSYEQYF.